These 24 T cell receptor beta chains came from one sample sequenced in a study of neurological immune-mediated disorders. TCRdb reprocessed the 5' RACE reads with MiXCR, giving one entry per CDR3 protein. The sample records 60,000 to 75,000 distinct CDR3 sequences, less than 10% being singletons. Time point reported: longitudinal time-point 2. The sequenced material came from PBMCs. The origin of the receptors is a man between 25 and 39 years old in good health.

At least ten counts were recorded for this clonotype. The chain couples TRBV5-1 to TRBJ1-5, with D hard to call. Germline V gives CDR1 SGHRS, CDR2 YFSETQ. There are 14 residues in the CDR3. The V gene lost 1 base and the J gene lost 8 bases, with 13 bases spanning the gap. CDR3 amino acids: CASSLSSAAEPQHF. In nucleotides, the CDR3 is TGCGCCAGCAGCTTGTCTTCGGCCGCCGAGCCCCAGCATTTT. The full variable domain, with the rest looked up from reference TRBV5-1 and TRBJ1-5, is KAGVTQTPRYLIKTRGQQVTLSCSPISGHRSVSWYQQTPGQGLQFLFEYFSETQRNKGNFPGRFSGRQFSNSRSEMNVSTLELGDSALYLCASSLSSAAEPQHFGDGTRLSIL.

In its sample, this clonotype was seen many times. The V call is TRBV3-1, the J call TRBJ1-1; D is unclear. The CDR3 is 15 amino acids. V was pared by 0 bases and J by 2 bases, with 10 bases between. The germline gives CDR1 LGHDT, CDR2 YNNKEL (reference sequence). CDR3 loop: CASSQDRIINTEAFF. In nucleotides, the CDR3 is TGTGCCAGCAGCCAAGATAGGATTATAAACACTGAAGCTTTCTTT.

This clonotype was seen at least ten times. J is TRBJ2-7 and V is TRBV20-1; D could derive from TRBD1 or TRBD2 (5 bases each). Trimming shortened V by 4 bases and J by 4 bases, and 11 bases separated the two germline ends. Per the germline V gene, CDR1 is DFQATT and CDR2 is SNEGSKA (reference sequence). The CDR3 covers 12 residues. The CDR3 nucleotides read TGCAGTGCTACGGGACGCCTATACGAGCAGTACTTC. Translation: CSATGRLYEQYF.

This clonotype was seen more than once but under ten times. The chain couples TRBV6-1 to TRBJ1-5; D unclear. Trimming removed 4 bases from V and 2 bases from J, with 9 bases in between. The CDR3 totals 14 residues. In germline, CDR1 is MNHNS, CDR2 SASEGT. The CDR3 is CASSAQDGNQPQHF. CDR3 nucleotides: TGTGCCAGCAGTGCTCAGGATGGCAATCAGCCCCAGCATTTT.

About this clonotype: Since a much larger clone is just one base distant, this may be a read error. This chain joins TRBV12-3 or TRBV12-4 and TRBJ1-4; TRBD1 matches at 8 bases. The CDR3 is 15 residues long. With 3 bases clipped from V and 7 bases from J, the junction kept 7 bases outside the gene matches. CDR3 sequence reads: CASSFYRGVGEKLFF. The CDR3 nucleotides are TGTGCCAGCAGTTTCTACAGGGGGGTGGGTGAAAAACTGTTTTTT.

This clonotype was picked up many times. The rearrangement uses TRBV7-2 and TRBJ2-2; the D call may be TRBD1 or TRBD2 (6 bases each). This CDR3 spans 16 amino acids. Germline CDR1 reads SGHTA; CDR2 reads FQGNSA. V shed 3 bases and J shed 0 bases, with 11 bases lying between them. The CDR3 sequence is CASSFVGGPNTGELFF. The DNA of the CDR3 is TGTGCCAGCAGCTTTGTTGGGGGGCCGAACACCGGGGAGCTGTTTTTT.

This clonotype has at least ten counts. This rearrangement joins TRBV5-1 to TRBJ2-7; TRBD1 agrees at 10 bases. Germline CDR1 reads SGHRS; CDR2 reads YFSETQ. J lost 5 bases, V lost 4 bases, and 12 bases had no gene match. This CDR3 is built from 16 residues. CDR3 loop: CASSPDQDRGFHEQYF. The CDR3 region has the DNA TGCGCCAGCAGCCCCGACCAGGACAGGGGGTTCCACGAGCAGTACTTC. The entire variable domain, with the rest obtained from reference TRBV5-1 and TRBJ2-7, is as follows: KAGVTQTPRYLIKTRGQQVTLSCSPISGHRSVSWYQQTPGQGLQFLFEYFSETQRNKGNFPGRFSGRQFSNSRSEMNVSTLELGDSALYLCASSPDQDRGFHEQYFGPGTRLTVT.

The table lists this clonotype with many counts. The J gene is TRBJ2-7, the V gene TRBV7-2, with 11 bases aligning to TRBD1. Germline CDR1 is SGHTA and CDR2 is FQGNSA. The CDR3 contains 15 residues. The ends lost 4 bases at V and 3 bases at J; junction bases unmatched: 5. CDR3 sequence reads: CASSYRTGGSYEQYF. CDR3 DNA sequence: TGTGCCAGCAGCTACAGGACAGGGGGCAGCTACGAGCAGTACTTC.

This clonotype was recorded many times. The genes are TRBV10-1 and TRBJ2-5; D uncertain. V lost 5 bases, J lost 4 bases, and 14 bases lay in between. The CDR3 runs to 14 residues. The germline gives CDR1 WNHNN, CDR2 SYGVQD (reference sequence). DNA of the CDR3: TGCGCCAGCAGTCCAGAACCCGGCGGAGAGACCCAGTACTTC. Translation gives CASSPEPGGETQYF.

At least ten counts were recorded for this clonotype. The chain is built from TRBV12-3 or TRBV12-4 and TRBJ2-3; tentatively, D is TRBD1 or TRBD2 (5 bases each). The CDR3 covers 14 residues. The V end was cut by 7 bases, the J end by 3 bases, with 14 bases between. The CDR3 region is CASNRQGATDTQYF. In DNA form, the CDR3 reads TGTGCCAGCAATCGTCAGGGAGCGACAGATACGCAGTATTTT.

The sample holds a few counts of this clonotype. This chain links TRBV5-1 with TRBJ2-7, with TRBD1 identical over 10 bases. V gave up 0 bases and J gave up 6 bases; unmatched junction bases: 3. Germline CDR1 reads SGHRS; CDR2 reads YFSETQ. The CDR3 is 14 amino acids. CDR3: CASSLGTGGSEQYF. In DNA, the CDR3 is TGCGCCAGCAGCTTGGGGACAGGGGGGTCCGAGCAGTACTTC.

This clonotype occurred many times. The chain links TRBV20-1 to TRBJ2-1, with 11 bases that match TRBD2. The CDR3 sequence is 15 residues long. CDR1 is DFQATT, CDR2 SNEGSKA, per germline (reference sequence). V was pared by 5 bases and J by 1 base, with 4 bases of the junction left unmatched. CDR3 sequence reads: CSAGLAGGSYNEQFF. CDR3 coding DNA: TGCAGTGCTGGGCTAGCGGGAGGTTCCTACAATGAGCAGTTCTTC.

The sample holds many counts of this clonotype. The chain uses TRBV15 and TRBJ1-1, with D possibly being TRBD1 (6 bases). V shed 0 bases and J shed 6 bases, with 17 bases lying between them. Germline V lookup: CDR1 LNHNV, CDR2 YYDKDF (reference sequence). The CDR3 runs to 16 residues. The CDR3 coding sequence is TGTGCCACCAGCAGAGATTTGAGGGGGATAAGGGCTGAAGCTTTCTTT. Amino acid sequence: CATSRDLRGIRAEAFF. Filled out from reference TRBV15 and TRBJ1-1, the complete variable domain reads DAMVIQNPRYQVTQFGKPVTLSCSQTLNHNVMYWYQQKSSQAPKLLFHYYDKDFNNEADTPDNFQSRRPNTSFCFLDIRSPGLGDTAMYLCATSRDLRGIRAEAFFGQGTRLTVV.

In its sample, this clonotype was seen many times. J is TRBJ1-1 and V is TRBV27; 10 bases are a match to TRBD1. The J segment lost 6 bases and the V segment lost 8 bases, leaving 21 bases of the junction unmatched. The CDR3 totals 18 residues. CDR1 is MNHEY, CDR2 SMNVEV, per germline (reference sequence). Written as DNA, the CDR3 is TGTGCCAGCTCGATGTCGTTCGTTCGGACAGGGGGTAGGGCTGAAGCTTTCTTT. It yields the protein CASSMSFVRTGGRAEAFF.

The table lists this clonotype with many counts. The chain links TRBV5-4 to TRBJ2-1; no reliable D call. The CDR3 has 15 residues. V lost 4 bases and J 3 bases, leaving 14 bases between the germline ends. Germline CDR1 SGHNT, CDR2 YYREEE (reference sequence). The CDR3 DNA reads as TGTGCCAGCAGCCCCAACGATGGCTTCTACAATGAGCAGTTCTTC. This encodes CASSPNDGFYNEQFF. The full variable domain, its missing parts supplied by reference TRBV5-4 and TRBJ2-1, is ETGVTQSPTHLIKTRGQQVTLRCSSQSGHNTVSWYQQALGQGPQFIFQYYREEENGRGNFPPRFSGLQFPNYSSELNVNALELDDSALYLCASSPNDGFYNEQFFGPGTRLTVL.

Concerning this clonotype: Germline is not matched at one junction end, which may reflect a read error. V usage is TRBV10-3 and J usage is TRBJ1-5, with TRBD1 matching over 7 bases. Germline V lookup: CDR1 ENHRY, CDR2 SYGVKD. There are 13 residues in the CDR3. This chain's CDR3 is CVISDRDNQSQHF. The CDR3 region has the DNA TGTGTCATCAGTGACAGGGACAATCAGTCCCAGCATTTT.

This clonotype is deemed medium-sized (0.01 to 0.1%). J is TRBJ2-2 and V is TRBV5-1; the match to TRBD1 covers 7 bases. The germline CDR1 and CDR2 sequences are SGHRS and YFSETQ. Germline trimming cut 4 bases from V and 7 bases from J; bases unmatched to any gene: 13. The CDR3 sequence is 16 residues long. This CDR3 reads CASSLVPQGVGGELFF. The DNA of the CDR3 is TGCGCCAGCAGCCTAGTGCCCCAGGGGGTCGGCGGGGAGCTGTTTTTT.

In this sample, this clonotype turned up many times. The rearrangement uses TRBV28 and TRBJ2-7, with no clear D. V was cut by 6 bases and J by 0 bases, with 18 bases left in between. CDR3 length: 16 residues. Germline V CDR1 and CDR2: MDHEN, SYDVKM. CDR3 sequence: CASSDRHSASSYEQYF. The CDR3 DNA sequence: TGTGCCAGCAGCGATAGGCATTCGGCTAGCTCCTACGAGCAGTACTTC.

As for this clonotype: Compared with germline, one end of the junction differs, possibly owing to a read error. The rearrangement links TRBV9 to TRBJ2-6; a weak D match, TRBD1 (5 bases). This CDR3 spans 16 amino acids. The germline CDR1 and CDR2 sequences are SGDLS and YYNGEE. Written as DNA, the CDR3 is TGTGCAAGCAGCGTAGACCAGTTCTCTGGGGCCAACGTCCCGACTTTC. This translates into CASSVDQFSGANVPTF.

This clonotype was picked up many times. This rearrangement joins TRBV12-3 or TRBV12-4 to TRBJ1-2; D not resolved. There are 15 residues in the CDR3. The ends were cut back, 5 bases at V and 7 bases at J, with 20 bases in the middle. The CDR3 loop is CASSLSSGPLGGYTF. The DNA for the CDR3 is TGTGCCAGCAGTCTATCCTCCGGGCCGCTCGGTGGCTACACCTTC.

V usage is TRBV28 and J usage is TRBJ1-1; D call uncertain. Trimming stripped 10 bases from V and 0 bases from J, with 15 bases between. This CDR3 contains 14 residues. Looked up from germline, CDR1 is MDHEN and CDR2 is SYDVKM. The CDR3 loop reads CANIDTAMNTEAFF. CDR3 nucleotide sequence: TGTGCCAACATCGATACAGCTATGAACACTGAAGCTTTCTTT.

This clonotype was seen ten or more times. The rearrangement joins TRBV7-9 to TRBJ1-6; tentative D call: TRBD1 (6 bases). With 3 bases removed from V and 7 bases from J, the gap between germline ends came to 13 bases. The length of the CDR3 is 15 residues. Germline values: CDR1 SEHNR, CDR2 FQNEAQ (reference sequence). CDR3 sequence (DNA): TGTGCCAGCAGCTTCTCGGAACAGGGCAATTCACCCCTCCACTTT. Encoded protein: CASSFSEQGNSPLHF.

This clonotype was observed at least ten times. The chain joins TRBV19 to TRBJ2-3; possible D gene TRBD2, 7 bases. CDR1 and CDR2 from the germline V gene are LNHDA and SQIVND (reference sequence). The CDR3 runs 18 residues. V dropped 5 bases and J dropped 0 bases, with 21 bases sitting between them. The CDR3 reads CASSRGAGADLSTDTQYF. In DNA, the CDR3 is TGTGCCAGTAGTCGGGGGGCAGGGGCCGACTTAAGCACAGATACGCAGTATTTT.

This clonotype was detected many times. The chain couples TRBV14 to TRBJ2-3; D remains unclear. The CDR3 is made up of 15 amino acids. V was pared by 0 bases and J by 1 base, with 8 bases between. Germline V gene sequence: CDR1 SGHDN, CDR2 FVKESK. This CDR3 is CASSQDWKGTDTQYF. DNA of the CDR3: TGTGCCAGCAGCCAAGATTGGAAGGGCACAGATACGCAGTATTTT. Full variable domain (rest looked up from reference TRBV14 and TRBJ2-3): EAGVTQFPSHSVIEKGQTVTLRCDPISGHDNLYWYRRVMGKEIKFLLHFVKESKQDESGMPNNRFLAERTGGTYSTLKVQPAELEDSGVYFCASSQDWKGTDTQYFGPGTRLTVL.